The clone carrying this T cell receptor (beta chain) has a single count. What it recognizes is unknown. The entirety of the isolated RNA underwent reverse transcription, so expressed TCRB transcripts were sequenced. TCRdb's copy holds only in-frame clones and misses some; the assay was immunoSEQ multiplex PCR. The table lists some 350,000 clones, roughly 13% of them singletons, with roughly 0.015% in the top ten. This sample was taken from a study of beta chain features in type 1 diabetes. Study background: Age, gender and cell yields were alike across patients and healthy donors.

Central memory, naive, regulatory and stem cell-like memory CD4+ cells were sorted by CD45RO/CCR7/CD25/CD127/CD95/CD27. Overall study findings and caveats: TCRB CDR3 length was moderately but significantly reduced in all four CD4+ subsets of Type 1 diabetes patients. Patients showed naive, central memory and Treg TCRB repertoires that appeared more similar than those of healthy donors.

Germline lookup yields CDR1 SGHRS and CDR2 YFSETQ. Trimming removed 4 bases from V and 6 bases from J, with 14 bases in between. This CDR3 has 14 amino acids. The sequenced sample consisted of naive CD4+ T cells from blood. The V call is TRBV5-1, the J call TRBJ2-1; unclear D gene. The TCR was taken from a woman in her late teens or twenties with type 1 diabetes. CDR3 loop: CASSPRPGPNEQFF. CDR3 sequence (DNA): TGCGCCAGCAGCCCCAGGCCAGGCCCCAATGAGCAGTTCTTC.